These 10 T cell receptor beta chains were sequenced from one sample in a study of shared clonotypes between healthy human individuals. The method was immunoSEQ multiplex PCR; TCRdb's version includes in-frame clones alone and lacks a portion of them. The repertoire holds over 950,000 clones, with roughly 80% as singletons. What was sequenced was memory CD4+ T cells from PBMCs. Indicated subset: CD45RA-negative fraction. Receptors were obtained from a man between 18 and 35 years old in good health. Some clones in this sample may be carry-over from other donors' samples.

The J gene is TRBJ2-1, the V gene TRBV30; 14 positions agree with TRBD2. Germline values: CDR1 GTSNPN, CDR2 SVGIG (reference sequence). The CDR3 sequence is 13 residues long. V trimming: 2 bases; J trimming: 13 bases; junction bases outside the gene matches: 4. This chain's CDR3 is CAWSRLAGGHQFF. CDR3 sequence (DNA): TGTGCCTGGAGTCGACTAGCGGGAGGGCACCAGTTCTTC.

The CDR3 DNA follows: TGTGCCAGCAGCTCCCGCGCGGACACTGAAGCTTTCTTT. Translating it yields CASSSRADTEAFF. V gene TRBV7-3 combines with J gene TRBJ1-1; D is undetermined. Deletions cut 4 bases from V and 3 bases from J, with 9 bases between. Germline V CDR1 and CDR2: SGHTA, FQGTGA. CDR3 length: 13 residues.

This clone has a count of ten or more. The chain links TRBV7-9 to TRBJ1-1; D might be TRBD1 (6 bases). CDR1 SEHNR and CDR2 FQNEAQ come from the germline V gene (reference sequence). This CDR3 contains 13 residues. Trimming removed 8 bases at V and 3 bases at J, with 13 bases between. The CDR3 sequence is CASARGADTEAFF. CDR3 coding DNA: TGTGCCAGCGCCCGGGGGGCGGACACTGAAGCTTTCTTT.

The chain has TRBV18 and TRBJ1-1; D gene unclear. The CDR3 runs 15 residues. Germline V CDR1 and CDR2: KGHSH, LQKENI. V lost 3 bases and J 5 bases, leaving 16 bases between the germline ends. CDR3 sequence: CASSPRAGYSTEAFF. In DNA, the CDR3 is TGTGCCAGCTCACCCCGCGCGGGGTACAGTACTGAAGCTTTCTTT.

This sequence joins TRBV28 and TRBJ1-1; D not resolved. Trimming stripped 5 bases from V and 10 bases from J, with 17 bases between. Germline assignment: CDR1 MDHEN and CDR2 SYDVKM. This CDR3 comprises 13 residues. CDR3 region: CASSLNNAAGAFF. CDR3 DNA: TGTGCCAGCAGTCTGAACAACGCGGCGGGAGCTTTCTTT.

V and J are TRBV30 and TRBJ1-4; D might be TRBD1 (6 bases). V lost 1 base and J 2 bases, leaving 11 bases between the germline ends. The CDR3 runs to 15 residues. The germline gives CDR1 GTSNPN, CDR2 SVGIG (reference sequence). CDR3 nucleotide sequence: TGTGCCTGGAGTGGGTTCAGGGGCACTAATGAAAAACTGTTTTTT. It is translated as CAWSGFRGTNEKLFF.

The V and J genes are TRBV7-3 and TRBJ2-3, with D possibly matching TRBD2 (5 bases). Between the trimmed V and J ends, which lost 2 bases and 4 bases, there was a span of 19 bases. The CDR3 sequence is 17 residues long. The germline CDR1 and CDR2 sequences are SGHTA and FQGTGA. CDR3: CASSLLGVTSFADTQYF. As DNA, the CDR3 is TGTGCCAGCAGCTTACTTGGGGTTACTAGTTTCGCAGATACGCAGTATTTT.

J is TRBJ2-3 and V is TRBV7-9; D remains ambiguous. Germline V gene data show CDR1 as SEHNR and CDR2 as FQNEAQ (reference sequence). The ends were cut back, 4 bases at V and 4 bases at J, with 12 bases in the middle. The CDR3 totals 14 residues. The DNA for the CDR3 is TGTGCCAGCAGCTCCGGAGTCTTGGCAGATACGCAGTATTTT. This encodes CASSSGVLADTQYF. The entire variable domain, with the rest obtained from reference TRBV7-9 and TRBJ2-3, is as follows: DTGVSQNPRHKITKRGQNVTFRCDPISEHNRLYWYRQTLGQGPEFLTYFQNEAQLEKSRLLSDRFSAERPKGSFSTLEIQRTEQGDSAMYLCASSSGVLADTQYFGPGTRLTVL.

J is TRBJ1-4 and V is TRBV9; D might be TRBD1 (6 bases). Germline V CDR1 and CDR2: SGDLS, YYNGEE. The CDR3 totals 14 residues. With 6 bases removed from V and 6 bases from J, the gap between germline ends came to 15 bases. The CDR3 DNA follows: TGTGCCAGCACCAAATTCGGGGGCGATGAAAAACTGTTTTTT. Translated, it gives CASTKFGGDEKLFF.

The J gene is TRBJ2-4, the V gene TRBV28; D gene unclear. Trimming stripped 2 bases from V and 0 bases from J, with 8 bases between. CDR1 is MDHEN, CDR2 SYDVKM, per germline. This CDR3 region has 15 residues. In DNA, the CDR3 is TGTGCCAGCAGTTTACGGGCTGTAGCCAAAAACATTCAGTACTTC. Its translation: CASSLRAVAKNIQYF.